This T cell receptor beta chain is drawn from a study of blood T cells in healthy people across ages (dated by TCRdb to the mid-2010s). Turning to the overall study: In model experiments, template switching captured roughly one uniquely barcoded TCR beta cDNA molecule for every two T cells. To track age-related changes in TCR beta repertoire diversity, the study relied on deep sequencing normalized with unique cDNA molecular identifiers. Four age groups were formed from the donors: young (average roughly 16 years), middle-aged (approximately 42), aged (under 70) and long-lived (more than 75). Using the same blood draw, the study looked at two additional independent replicas of 1 million unique cDNA reads for two donors, one aged 18 to 30 and the other aged 80 or older.

Turning to this clonotype: Its recognized antigen is unknown. Qualities for individual bases were not recorded, and no much larger clone is one base off.

The investigation overall reported the following: The long-lived group showed more naive CD4+ T cells, fewer expanded clones and increased TCR diversity than the aged group, suggesting age selection. There was a strong correlation between observed TCR beta diversity and the percentage of naive T cells measured by flow cytometry. Observed TCR beta diversity per million T cells fell roughly linearly with age, and a significant reduction was already apparent by age around 44. Estimates of total diversity based on one million sequenced T cells were considered lower bounds and underestimates. Because donor CMV infection status was unknown, age-related changes in expanded clonotypes were potentially confounded. Bulk unsorted PBMC profiling prevented conclusive comparison of naive and antigen-experienced compartments.

The receptor library was made with 5' RACE. Sequencing relied on an Illumina HiSeq 2500. A second roughly 6 to 11 cycle PCR used a sample-barcoded 5' primer and a J-beta primer mix. A unique molecular identifier was introduced onto each TCR beta cDNA molecule by a template-switch 5' adaptor carrying 12 random nucleotides. Each sample yielded at least 2.5 million CDR3-containing paired-end reads. First-strand cDNA synthesis was performed from all RNA using the Mint cDNA synthesis kit, with priming by a TRBC-specific oligonucleotide. After uracil-DNA glycosylase treatment, a first 18-cycle PCR used universal primers M1SS and BC2_uni_R on all cDNA. Per the source publication's procedure: Each sample was normalized by randomly selecting 1 million high-quality reads, each carrying a distinct molecular identifier. Instead of being binned into consensus sequences, reads with shared molecular identifiers were discarded. CDR3 identification, clonotype clustering and error correction used MiTCR with a Q25 quality threshold and the strictest error-elimination algorithm. A nonparametric unseen species model with Euler transformation was used to estimate a lower bound on total TCR beta diversity. TCRdb passed the public sequencing reads through fastp at Q25 and MiXCR, retaining productive beta sequences. Entries are consolidated by CDR3 protein sequence, retaining the most common genes and DNA. None of the V and J calls come from the authors' own analysis; TCRdb made them. For this sample there are 600,000 to 850,000 distinct CDR3 sequences; just under 25% appear just once. The ten largest make up 9.4% of the sample.

Donors were about 36 systemically healthy Caucasian individuals from Russia aged roughly 6 to 90 years. Ten milliliters of peripheral blood were drawn from each donor into EDTA-treated Vacutainer tubes. Ficoll-Paque density-gradient centrifugation was used to isolate PBMCs, with at least 6.5 million per sample. Trizol reagent was used to extract total RNA from PBMCs, with at least 5 micrograms per sample. The percentages of naive CD45RAhigh/CD27high T cells were determined by flow cytometry on a PBMC aliquot from every donor. These data also formed part of another study, on T cells of mothers and their children. Taken from the second paper: Nine systemically healthy Caucasian individuals served as donors, namely three mothers together with their six children. cDNA synthesis used all of the extracted RNA, with around 1.5 ug of RNA in each 15 ul reaction. In the second PCR, the M1S primer introduced both the sample barcodes and 2-4 random nucleotides. Over 9.5 million TCR beta CDR3 reads were obtained for each mother, and approximately 2.9 million reads were obtained for each child. Thymic selection shapes the output of TCR recombination in a similar way in related and unrelated pairs, and inherited differences have a minor effect. Normalized repertoire overlap in related mother-child pairs was always slightly higher than in unrelated mother-child pairs, but the difference was never significant. No persistent microchimeric T cell clones were detected, at a sensitivity of 80 to 100 clones per million clonotypes. To look for features that set related mother-child pairs apart from unrelated individuals, the researchers ran deep NGS to compare the TCR beta repertoires of mothers and children. The mean age was about 37 +/- 4 years for the mothers and around 10 +/- 4 years for the children. After adapter ligation was performed with NEBNext reagents, the libraries were sequenced on an Illumina HiSeq 2000 with 100+100 nt paired-end reads. To avoid cross-contamination, the mother libraries and the child libraries were prepared a month apart and sequenced in separate runs. Between roughly 450,000 and 2,000,000 distinct TCR beta clonotypes were identified per donor. Naive TCR beta clonotypes were estimated from low-frequency clonotypes matched to each donor's FACS-determined naive share, without sorting.

The TCR sequence derives from a boy aged 10-17 years in good health. Specimen: blood.

The CDR3 protein is CASSRYPATEGTQYF. The DNA reads as follows: TGTGCCAGCAGCCGGTACCCAGCTACCGAAGGGACCCAGTACTTC. The receptor chain draws on TRBV3-1 and TRBJ2-5; the D gene cannot be resolved reliably. V was cut back by 4 bases and J by 7 bases, leaving a gap of 19 bases between them. The CDR3 spans 15 residues, from the cysteine through the phenylalanine. Only the CDR3 part of the read is kept: 45 bases, read in frame from the first base. From the germline V gene (reference sequence), CDR1 is LGHDT and CDR2 is YNNKEL.